The clone carrying this T cell receptor beta chain is classed as large (0.1 to 1%). What it recognizes is unknown. This specimen belongs to a study of immune cell composition in non-small cell lung cancer. Study-wide points: 60% to 80% of squamous and 25% to 35% of adenocarcinoma cases had tumour-associated clones >0.5%.

The data were produced by immunoSEQ multiplex PCR, yet TCRdb's version contains in-frame clones alone and is incomplete. The repertoire holds fewer than 6,500 clones, just over 75% seen once, with about 10% in the top ten. CDR1 is MNHEY and CDR2 is SMNVEV in the germline V gene (reference sequence). This CDR3 is 15 amino acids long. V shed 0 bases and J shed 4 bases, with 10 bases lying between them. This sequence originates from a human donor with non-small cell lung cancer. Sequenced material: lung tumor tissue. The chain recombines TRBV27 with TRBJ1-5; D not certain. This CDR3 is CASSLSSGSNQPQHF. In DNA form, the CDR3 reads TGTGCCAGCAGTTTATCATCGGGTTCAAATCAGCCCCAGCATTTT.